This T cell receptor (beta chain) stems from a study of cytomegalovirus exposure and HLA in healthy donors. As for the study in general: According to later analysis, the same platform produced the approximately 120 validation and several hundred first-cohort repertoires.

Clones were sequenced by immunoSEQ multiplex PCR, and TCRdb holds only the in-frame ones, with some missing. This table holds more than 45,000 clones, 80% to 90% found once. CDR1 is SGHNT and CDR2 is YENEEA in the germline V gene. V lost 1 base to trimming and J lost 1 base, with 7 bases between them. There are 14 residues in the CDR3. Worth noting for this clone: Its target is not known.

General observations from the study: The study designated roughly 150 TCR beta chains cytomegalovirus-associated. Using the classifier, cytomegalovirus status was reportedly diagnosed with high specificity and sensitivity.

The donors were part of the validation cohort, which consisted of over a hundred subjects and was separate from the first cohort of 600 to 850 subjects. This clonotype was obtained from a woman between 18 and 29 years old in good health and CMV-seronegative. The V and J genes are TRBV11-3 and TRBJ2-5; a possible D gene is TRBD1 (5 bases). The sequencing sample was made of PBMCs. DNA for the CDR3: TGTGCCAGCAGCTTAGGGGGCAGCCAAGAGACCCAGTACTTC. Protein sequence: CASSLGGSQETQYF. Supplemented by reference TRBV11-3 and TRBJ2-5, the full variable domain reads EAGVVQSPRYKIIEKKQPVAFWCNPISGHNTLYWYLQNLGQGPELLIRYENEEAVDDSQLPKDRFSAERLKGVDSTLKIQPAELGDSAVYLCASSLGGSQETQYFGPGTRLLVL.